The clone carrying this T cell receptor (beta chain) was detected a few times. What it binds is not known. This record belongs to a study of identical twins. Carrying unique molecular identifiers, the cDNA also gained a universal primer site through template switching. TCRdb called the 5' RACE reads again in MiXCR, with one record for every CDR3 protein. Found here are 600,000 to 850,000 distinct CDR3 sequences, about 20% of them singletons; the top ten hold less than 15%. Study-level results: Beta clonotypes that were abundant in cord blood contained fewer insertions, a pattern absent from memory repertoires.

The CDR3 extends over 16 amino acids. Germline V CDR1 and CDR2: LGHNA, YNFKEQ. With 5 bases removed from V and 3 bases from J, the gap between germline ends came to 20 bases. This same sample was also part of a study on T cells expressing NK-cell markers. Per that study: With respect to HCMV, most of the eight sequenced donors were seropositive, and one was seronegative. In four donors, these clonotypes also led the CD3+CD56-NKG2C+ fraction.

The rearrangement links TRBV4-2 to TRBJ2-7; possibly TRBD1 for D (6 bases). The clonotype was recovered from a woman between 18 and 29 years old in good health. The sequenced sample consisted of PBMCs. CDR3 sequence reads: CASSTRPGQSLYEQYF. CDR3 nucleotides: TGTGCCAGCAGCACAAGACCGGGACAAAGCCTCTACGAGCAGTACTTC.